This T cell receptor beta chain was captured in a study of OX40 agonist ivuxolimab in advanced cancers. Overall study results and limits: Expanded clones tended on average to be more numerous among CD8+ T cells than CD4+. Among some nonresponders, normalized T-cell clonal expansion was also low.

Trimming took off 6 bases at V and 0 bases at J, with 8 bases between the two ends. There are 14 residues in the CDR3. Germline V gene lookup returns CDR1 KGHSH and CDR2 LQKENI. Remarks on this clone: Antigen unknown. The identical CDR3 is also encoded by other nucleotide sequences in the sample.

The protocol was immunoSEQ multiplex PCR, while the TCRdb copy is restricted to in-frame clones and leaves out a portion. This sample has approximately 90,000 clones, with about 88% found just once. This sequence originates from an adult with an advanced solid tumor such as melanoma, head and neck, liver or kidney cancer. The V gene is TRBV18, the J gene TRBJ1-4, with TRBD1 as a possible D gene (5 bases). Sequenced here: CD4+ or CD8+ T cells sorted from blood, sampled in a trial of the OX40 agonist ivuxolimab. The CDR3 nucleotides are TGTGCCAGCTCGCAAGGGGCAACTAATGAAAAACTGTTTTTT. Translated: CASSQGATNEKLFF.